A selection of T cell receptor beta chains follows, all from one sample in a study of blood T cell repertoires in COVID-19. Assay used: immunoSEQ multiplex PCR; TCRdb lists only in-frame clones, some missing. This table has about 150,000 clones, approximately 88% appearing once. Sequences were obtained from peripheral blood. The receptors shown here come from a woman aged 60 to 75 with acute or convalescent COVID-19. CDR3s include the opening cysteine and the closing phenylalanine or tryptophan. A D gene is named only where the DNA matches it firmly. Expanded clones are given a class, and other clones once, few, many or no size at all.

J gene: TRBJ1-2; clone size: .; D gene: .; V gene: TRBV28; CDR3 DNA: TGTGCCAGCAGCCCCCGCCCGAGAGGATTTTCGAACTATGGCTACACCTTC; CDR3 protein: CASSPRPRGFSNYGYTF
J gene: TRBJ1-5; clone size: once; D gene: TRBD1; V gene: TRBV6-2/TRBV6-3; CDR3 DNA: TGTGCCAGCAGTAACTACGTGACAGGGATTCAGCCCCAGCATTTT; CDR3 protein: CASSNYVTGIQPQHF
J gene: TRBJ2-1; clone size: few; D gene: TRBD2; V gene: TRBV9; CDR3 DNA: TGTGCCAGCAGCGTAGCTCTTTCTAGCGGGGACAATGAGCAGTTCTTC; CDR3 protein: CASSVALSSGDNEQFF
J gene: TRBJ1-1; clone size: .; D gene: .; V gene: TRBV19; CDR3 DNA: TGTGCCAGTATTGACGGTCCACGGGGCACTGAAGCTTTCTTT; CDR3 protein: CASIDGPRGTEAFF
J gene: TRBJ1-1; clone size: .; D gene: .; V gene: TRBV6-5; CDR3 DNA: TGTGCCAGCAGCGAGAATCGGAGGAACACTGAAGCTTTCTTT; CDR3 protein: CASSENRRNTEAFF
J gene: TRBJ2-3; clone size: .; D gene: .; V gene: TRBV12-5; CDR3 DNA: TGTGCTAGTGGTTTACGAACCCAAACACTACACGCAGATACGCAGTATTTT; CDR3 protein: CASGLRTQTLHADTQYF
J gene: TRBJ2-5; clone size: .; D gene: .; V gene: TRBV5-4; CDR3 DNA: TGTGCCAGCAGCTCGCCCCGGACAGCAGAGACCCAGTACTTC; CDR3 protein: CASSSPRTAETQYF
J gene: TRBJ2-7; clone size: few; D gene: .; V gene: TRBV4-2; CDR3 DNA: TGTGCCAGCAGCCAAGGAGGGTACGAGCAGTACTTC; CDR3 protein: CASSQGGYEQYF
J gene: TRBJ1-2; clone size: few; D gene: TRBD1; V gene: TRBV6-2/TRBV6-3; CDR3 DNA: TGTGCCAGCAGTTACTATGGGACAGGCGGTATCCACACCTTC; CDR3 protein: CASSYYGTGGIHTF
J gene: TRBJ1-2; clone size: .; D gene: .; V gene: TRBV7-9; CDR3 DNA: TGTGCCAGCGTTATCGCAGGGATCGACTATGGCTACACCTTC; CDR3 protein: CASVIAGIDYGYTF
J gene: TRBJ1-1; clone size: .; D gene: .; V gene: TRBV27; CDR3 DNA: TGTGCCAGCAGTTCCACAGGGATCATGAACACTGAAGCTTTCTTT; CDR3 protein: CASSSTGIMNTEAFF
J gene: TRBJ1-6; clone size: .; D gene: .; V gene: TRBV9; CDR3 DNA: TGTGCCAGCAGCGTAGGCGGGAGCTCCTATAATTCACCCCTCCACTTT; CDR3 protein: CASSVGGSSYNSPLHF
J gene: TRBJ2-1; clone size: .; D gene: TRBD2; V gene: TRBV5-4; CDR3 DNA: TGTGCCAGCAGCTTGAAGCGCCAAGGGACTAGCGGGGGGTACAATGAGCAGTTCTTC; CDR3 protein: CASSLKRQGTSGGYNEQFF
J gene: TRBJ2-7; clone size: .; D gene: .; V gene: TRBV19; CDR3 DNA: TGTGCCAGTAGTATAGGAGGGTGGCAAGGCTACGAGCAGTACTTC; CDR3 protein: CASSIGGWQGYEQYF
J gene: TRBJ2-3; clone size: .; D gene: TRBD2; V gene: TRBV3-1/TRBV3-2; CDR3 DNA: TGTGCCAGCAGCCAAGTTATGGGGAGCGGGGTTGCAGATACGCAGTATTTT; CDR3 protein: CASSQVMGSGVADTQYF
J gene: TRBJ1-5; clone size: .; D gene: .; V gene: TRBV10-3; CDR3 DNA: TGTGCCATCAGTGAGTCGACGGGTCAGCCCCAGCATTTT; CDR3 protein: CAISESTGQPQHF
J gene: TRBJ2-7; clone size: .; D gene: TRBD1; V gene: TRBV15; CDR3 DNA: TGTGCCACCAGCAGACCGGGGACAGGAACCTCCTCCTACGAGCAGTACTTC; CDR3 protein: CATSRPGTGTSSYEQYF
J gene: TRBJ2-1; clone size: .; D gene: TRBD2; V gene: TRBV6-5; CDR3 DNA: TGTGCCAGCAGTTACTCGGGCGGGGGGAAGTACAATGAGCAGTTCTTC; CDR3 protein: CASSYSGGGKYNEQFF
J gene: TRBJ1-3; clone size: once; D gene: TRBD1; V gene: TRBV15; CDR3 DNA: TGTGCCACCAGCAGGGACAGGGATCCTGGAAACACCATATATTTT; CDR3 protein: CATSRDRDPGNTIYF
J gene: TRBJ1-1; clone size: .; D gene: TRBD1; V gene: TRBV18; CDR3 DNA: TGTGCCAGCTCAGAGGGACAGGGGGCGAACACTGAAGCTTTCTTT; CDR3 protein: CASSEGQGANTEAFF
J gene: TRBJ1-5; clone size: .; D gene: .; V gene: TRBV20-1; CDR3 DNA: TGCAGTGCTAGTCCGGGGGGGGCGCGAAGGAGCAATCAGCCCCAGCATTTT; CDR3 protein: CSASPGGARRSNQPQHF
J gene: TRBJ1-1; clone size: .; D gene: .; V gene: TRBV14; CDR3 DNA: TGTGCCAGCAGCCTCACGGTGGATGACTTAGTTGAAGCTTTCTTT; CDR3 protein: CASSLTVDDLVEAFF